These 8 T cell receptor beta chains came from one sample sequenced in a study of beta chain features in type 1 diabetes. The sequenced template was cDNA made from the entire isolated RNA. Clones were read by immunoSEQ multiplex PCR, and TCRdb kept only the in-frame ones, dropping some. The data contain roughly 450,000 clones, about 10% of them seen just once; the ten biggest clones take up approximately 0.045%. The specimen was naive CD4+ T cells from blood. The receptors come from a woman younger than 35 in good health.

The J gene is TRBJ2-3, the V gene TRBV29-1; 11 bases are a match to TRBD1. This CDR3 region has 15 residues. Germline values: CDR1 SQVTM, CDR2 ANQGSEA. With 7 bases clipped from V and 5 bases from J, the junction kept 11 bases outside the gene matches. CDR3 coding DNA: TGCAGCGCTGGACAGGGGGCAATTTCAAGAGATACGCAGTATTTT. Its translation: CSAGQGAISRDTQYF.

This clone has just a few counts. The chain carries TRBV5-1 and TRBJ2-1, with TRBD2 matching 12 bases. This CDR3 has 18 residues. V lost 3 bases to trimming and J lost 0 bases; unmatched junction nucleotides: 7. Germline V gene data show CDR1 as SGHRS and CDR2 as YFSETQ. This CDR3 reads CASSSATSGGISYNEQFF. The CDR3 coding sequence is TGCGCCAGCAGCTCGGCCACTAGCGGGGGGATCTCCTACAATGAGCAGTTCTTC.

In its sample, this clone was seen a few times. The V call is TRBV5-4, the J call TRBJ2-1; the match to TRBD2 covers 10 bases. This CDR3 contains 16 residues. Trimming took 4 bases from V and 0 from J; bases not matched to a gene: 4. Germline V gene lookup returns CDR1 SGHNT and CDR2 YYREEE (reference sequence). The CDR3 bases are TGTGCCAGCAGCATACCTAGCGGGGGCTCCTACAATGAGCAGTTCTTC. Encoded protein: CASSIPSGGSYNEQFF.

J is TRBJ1-1 and V is TRBV20-1; D gene uncertain. In germline, CDR1 is DFQATT, CDR2 SNEGSKA (reference sequence). Trimming pared 8 bases from V and 1 base from J, leaving 8 bases between. The CDR3 consists of 11 residues. In DNA form, the CDR3 reads TGCAGTTTTGGGTGGAACACTGAAGCTTTCTTT. It translates to CSFGWNTEAFF.

This clone was seen a handful of times. J is TRBJ1-1 and V is TRBV15; D uncertain. Trimming shortened V by 0 bases and J by 1 base, and 9 bases separated the two germline ends. The CDR3 sequence is 15 residues long. The germline V gene has CDR1 LNHNV and CDR2 YYDKDF (reference sequence). CDR3 sequence (DNA): TGTGCCACCAGCAGAGATTTAAAGGAGAACACTGAAGCTTTCTTT. Its protein product is CATSRDLKENTEAFF.

This chain connects TRBV28 to TRBJ2-5; 8 nucleotides agree with TRBD1. Germline V gene data show CDR1 as MDHEN and CDR2 as SYDVKM. The J segment lost 4 bases and the V segment lost 1 base, leaving 14 bases of the junction unmatched. The CDR3 covers 18 residues. The DNA for the CDR3 is TGTGCCAGCAGTTTATATGCGCTTAAGGGACAGGCAGGAGAGACCCAGTACTTC. It translates to CASSLYALKGQAGETQYF. The complete variable domain, with remaining parts taken from reference TRBV28 and TRBJ2-5, reads DVKVTQSSRYLVKRTGEKVFLECVQDMDHENMFWYRQDPGLGLRLIYFSYDVKMKEKGDIPEGYSVSREKKERFSLILESASTNQTSMYLCASSLYALKGQAGETQYFGPGTRLLVL.

V usage is TRBV2 and J usage is TRBJ2-3; no clear D gene. Trimming cost V 5 bases and J 1 base, with 16 bases left between them. Germline lookup yields CDR1 SNHLY and CDR2 FYNNEI. The CDR3 consists of 16 residues. CDR3 nucleotides: TGTGCCAGCAGTAAAACAAGAGCCTCGGGCACAGATACGCAGTATTTT. Encoded protein: CASSKTRASGTDTQYF.

This clone was detected a few times. The sample carries other DNA sequences with the same CDR3. The gene calls are TRBV18 and TRBJ2-1, with no clear D. The V end was cut by 3 bases, the J end by 7 bases, with 4 bases between. This CDR3 is 11 amino acids long. The germline gives CDR1 KGHSH, CDR2 LQKENI. CDR3 coding DNA: TGTGCCAGCTCACCGACGAATGAGCAGTTCTTC. Residues: CASSPTNEQFF.